These T cell receptor beta chains were read from a single sample in a study of early T cells in non-severe SARS-CoV-2 infection. Using its own MiXCR run on the 5' RACE reads, TCRdb lists one record per CDR3 protein. The data contain under 35,000 distinct CDR3 sequences, less than 6.5% of them singletons. The sample was whole blood. These receptors all stem from an adult who was a healthcare worker with PCR-confirmed SARS-CoV-2 infection or an uninfected control (not recorded which). Both conserved end residues are part of each CDR3. The order of the fields is clone size, V gene, J gene, D gene, CDR3 DNA, CDR3 protein. D genes are given only for firm matches. Clone size is given for some rows only: seen once, a few or many times, or a class if the clone is expanded.

clone_size: NA
v_call: TRBV11-2
j_call: TRBJ2-7
d_call: NA
cdr3_nt: TGTGCCAGCAGCTTAGTACGGTCGAGCTACGAGCAGTACTTC
cdr3_aa: CASSLVRSSYEQYF

clone_size: few
v_call: TRBV18
j_call: TRBJ2-1
d_call: NA
cdr3_nt: TGTGCCAGCTCACCCTTTAGCGCAACCTCCTACAATGAGCAGTTCTTC
cdr3_aa: CASSPFSATSYNEQFF

clone_size: many
v_call: TRBV7-2
j_call: TRBJ1-3
d_call: NA
cdr3_nt: TGTGCCAGCAGCACTGAGACCCTCCCTGGAAACACCATATATTTT
cdr3_aa: CASSTETLPGNTIYF

clone_size: NA
v_call: TRBV6-4
j_call: TRBJ1-2
d_call: NA
cdr3_nt: TGTGCCAGCAGTGACTCAGCCGGATATGGCTACACCTTC
cdr3_aa: CASSDSAGYGYTF

clone_size: NA
v_call: TRBV12-3/TRBV12-4
j_call: TRBJ1-1
d_call: TRBD1
cdr3_nt: TGTGCCAGCAGTCCGCGGACAGGGAACACTGAAGCTTTCTTT
cdr3_aa: CASSPRTGNTEAFF

clone_size: many
v_call: TRBV15
j_call: TRBJ1-2
d_call: NA
cdr3_nt: TGTGCCACCAGCTCCCGAGGCGGATACTATGGCTACACCTTC
cdr3_aa: CATSSRGGYYGYTF

clone_size: NA
v_call: TRBV21-1
j_call: TRBJ2-5
d_call: NA
cdr3_nt: TGTGCCAGCAGCATCCGGGAGGACAGGGACCAAGAGACCCAGTACTTC
cdr3_aa: CASSIREDRDQETQYF

clone_size: many
v_call: TRBV9
j_call: TRBJ2-2
d_call: TRBD2
cdr3_nt: TGTGCCAGCAGCGCACGGGGTCTAGCGGGAGTCGGCGGGGAGCTGTTTTTT
cdr3_aa: CASSARGLAGVGGELFF

clone_size: few
v_call: TRBV18
j_call: TRBJ1-4
d_call: NA
cdr3_nt: TGTGCCAGCTCACCGAGGACACCTGCTGCTAATGAAAAACTGTTTTTT
cdr3_aa: CASSPRTPAANEKLFF

clone_size: NA
v_call: TRBV20-1
j_call: TRBJ2-1
d_call: NA
cdr3_nt: TGCAGTGCTAGACCCCACTTACGAGGCAATGAGCAGTTCTTC
cdr3_aa: CSARPHLRGNEQFF

clone_size: many
v_call: TRBV4-2
j_call: TRBJ1-2
d_call: NA
cdr3_nt: TGTGCCAGCAGCCTGCAGGGTTATGGCTACACCTTC
cdr3_aa: CASSLQGYGYTF

clone_size: few
v_call: TRBV6-2/TRBV6-3
j_call: TRBJ2-1
d_call: NA
cdr3_nt: TGTGCCAGCATGGGACAACCTTACAATGAGCAGTTCTTC
cdr3_aa: CASMGQPYNEQFF

clone_size: many
v_call: TRBV10-3
j_call: TRBJ2-7
d_call: TRBD1
cdr3_nt: TGTGCCATCAGTGGACAGGGCCAGGGGTACGAGCAGTACTTC
cdr3_aa: CAISGQGQGYEQYF

clone_size: many
v_call: TRBV20-1
j_call: TRBJ1-2
d_call: TRBD1
cdr3_nt: TGCAGTGCTACCCCCCGGGACAGGGGGAACTATGGCTACACCTTC
cdr3_aa: CSATPRDRGNYGYTF

clone_size: few
v_call: TRBV11-1
j_call: TRBJ1-2
d_call: TRBD1
cdr3_nt: TGTGCCAGCCGCAACAGGGGGCCGACCTCAGGCTACACCTTC
cdr3_aa: CASRNRGPTSGYTF

clone_size: many
v_call: TRBV12-5
j_call: TRBJ1-3
d_call: NA
cdr3_nt: TGTGCTAGTGGCTCCGGGGTCTCTGGAAACACCATATATTTT
cdr3_aa: CASGSGVSGNTIYF

clone_size: many
v_call: TRBV12-3/TRBV12-4
j_call: TRBJ2-1
d_call: NA
cdr3_nt: TGTGCCAGCAGTTTTCTAGTTGGCAAATACAATGAGCAGTTCTTC
cdr3_aa: CASSFLVGKYNEQFF

clone_size: NA
v_call: TRBV20-1
j_call: TRBJ1-1
d_call: TRBD1
cdr3_nt: TGCAGTGCTAGAAAGGGACAGGGTGGTGAAGCTTTCTTT
cdr3_aa: CSARKGQGGEAFF

clone_size: many
v_call: TRBV11-2
j_call: TRBJ2-1
d_call: NA
cdr3_nt: TGTGCCAGCAGCCGTAGTAGCGAGCAGTTCTTC
cdr3_aa: CASSRSSEQFF

clone_size: NA
v_call: TRBV6-2/TRBV6-3
j_call: TRBJ2-7
d_call: NA
cdr3_nt: TGTGCCAGCAGTTACTTGGGAGGTCGGGACGAGCAGTACTTC
cdr3_aa: CASSYLGGRDEQYF

clone_size: many
v_call: TRBV6-1
j_call: TRBJ2-1
d_call: TRBD2
cdr3_nt: TGTGCCAGCAGTGAAAGCGGGACCTCCTACAATGAGCAGTTCTTC
cdr3_aa: CASSESGTSYNEQFF

clone_size: many
v_call: TRBV28
j_call: TRBJ2-1
d_call: TRBD2
cdr3_nt: TGTGCCAGCAGTCCGCCCGGGAGGGTTGATGAGCAGTTCTTC
cdr3_aa: CASSPPGRVDEQFF

clone_size: few
v_call: TRBV11-2
j_call: TRBJ1-1
d_call: NA
cdr3_nt: TGTGCCAGCAGCCTAGGGGCCCCGAACACTGAAGCTTTCTTT
cdr3_aa: CASSLGAPNTEAFF

clone_size: few
v_call: TRBV18
j_call: TRBJ1-6
d_call: TRBD1
cdr3_nt: TGTGCCAGCTCACCGGGACAGTATTCACCCCTCCACTTT
cdr3_aa: CASSPGQYSPLHF

clone_size: many
v_call: TRBV27
j_call: TRBJ2-1
d_call: NA
cdr3_nt: TGTGCCAGCAGTTCGCCGACAGGGAGGGTTGGCAATGAGCAGTTCTTC
cdr3_aa: CASSSPTGRVGNEQFF

clone_size: once
v_call: TRBV7-2
j_call: TRBJ2-7
d_call: TRBD2
cdr3_nt: TGTGCCAGCGCAACTAGCGGGGCCTACGAGCAGTACTTC
cdr3_aa: CASATSGAYEQYF

clone_size: many
v_call: TRBV6-6
j_call: TRBJ2-7
d_call: NA
cdr3_nt: TGTGCCAGCAGTTACCCCGGGCCCACCTACGAGCAGTACTTC
cdr3_aa: CASSYPGPTYEQYF

clone_size: few
v_call: TRBV3-1
j_call: TRBJ2-3
d_call: NA
cdr3_nt: TGTGCCAGCAGCCAAAATCCTGGCACAGATACGCAGTATTTT
cdr3_aa: CASSQNPGTDTQYF

clone_size: few
v_call: TRBV20-1
j_call: TRBJ1-6
d_call: NA
cdr3_nt: TGCAGTGCTAGGGGGGAGGTATTATCCGATAATTCACCCCTCCACTTT
cdr3_aa: CSARGEVLSDNSPLHF

clone_size: many
v_call: TRBV6-5
j_call: TRBJ2-1
d_call: NA
cdr3_nt: TGTGCCAGCAGTCCCTACAGAAGATCCTTGGGGAATGAGCAGTTCTTC
cdr3_aa: CASSPYRRSLGNEQFF

clone_size: few
v_call: TRBV11-2
j_call: TRBJ2-2
d_call: NA
cdr3_nt: TGTGCCAGCAGCTTAATGCGGTACACCGGGGAGCTGTTTTTT
cdr3_aa: CASSLMRYTGELFF

clone_size: many
v_call: TRBV2
j_call: TRBJ1-4
d_call: TRBD1
cdr3_nt: TGTGCCAGCAGTACACGGGACAGGGGAGAAAAACTGTTTTTT
cdr3_aa: CASSTRDRGEKLFF

clone_size: many
v_call: TRBV28
j_call: TRBJ2-7
d_call: NA
cdr3_nt: TGTGCCACTCTCCGGGACATTACCTACGAGCAGTACTTC
cdr3_aa: CATLRDITYEQYF

clone_size: many
v_call: TRBV19
j_call: TRBJ2-7
d_call: TRBD2
cdr3_nt: TGTGCCAGTAGTAAGACTAGCGATGACTACGAGCAGTACTTC
cdr3_aa: CASSKTSDDYEQYF

clone_size: few
v_call: TRBV4-3
j_call: TRBJ1-1
d_call: NA
cdr3_nt: TGCGCCAGCAGCCAAGAGTCGAATCCTTTTAGTACTGAAGCTTTCTTT
cdr3_aa: CASSQESNPFSTEAFF

clone_size: many
v_call: TRBV20-1
j_call: TRBJ2-7
d_call: NA
cdr3_nt: TGCAGTGCTACAAACTTCCCTGACTACGAGCAGTACTTC
cdr3_aa: CSATNFPDYEQYF

clone_size: many
v_call: TRBV2
j_call: TRBJ2-1
d_call: NA
cdr3_nt: TGTGCCAGCAGTCGTGCTAGGTTTGATGAGCAGTTCTTC
cdr3_aa: CASSRARFDEQFF

clone_size: many
v_call: TRBV11-2
j_call: TRBJ2-7
d_call: NA
cdr3_nt: TGTGCCAGCAGCTCAGGACACATGATCTCCTACGAGCAGTACTTC
cdr3_aa: CASSSGHMISYEQYF

clone_size: NA
v_call: TRBV21-1
j_call: TRBJ2-1
d_call: NA
cdr3_nt: TGTGCCAACGGTGGGACTTTTTCCTACAATGAGCAGTTCTTC
cdr3_aa: CANGGTFSYNEQFF

clone_size: many
v_call: TRBV28
j_call: TRBJ1-2
d_call: NA
cdr3_nt: TGTGCCAGCAGTGCAGGGGAGCGGGGCTACACCTTC
cdr3_aa: CASSAGERGYTF